This entry describes one T cell receptor beta chain. Its antigen is unknown. Cultured CD4+ T cell DNA was sequenced using the Oncomine TCR Beta short-read assay. Extraction of genomic DNA was performed on cultured CD4+ T cells. Each CDR3 protein gets one entry after TCRdb re-called the PCR reads with MiXCR. Of some 8,600 distinct CDR3 sequences in the sample, under 40% were seen once. The sample belongs to a study of vaccination and CD4 T cells after COVID-19. Study in general: Four females and six males made up the convalescents, two of whom were Hispanic.

The CDR3 extends over 14 amino acids. Germline V gene sequence: CDR1 SQVTM, CDR2 ANQGSEA. Trimming left V 5 bases short and J 0 bases short, with 8 bases between. Treatment meaning: approximately 11-day PBMC culture with coronavirus spike peptide pools or control peptides (ViraFEST assay). Those CD4+ T cells from the unexposed donor predate the COVID-19 pandemic (2011-2018). First, ViraFEST expanded antigen-specific T cells with peptide pools, and next it sequenced the TCRs. Available cell numbers determined whether unexposed-donor CD4+ T cells were probed with SARS-CoV-2 S/N and four cold-coronavirus spikes.

The chain is built from TRBV29-1 and TRBJ1-6, with no clear D. The TCR originated in a human donor in good health. Sequencing was carried out using CD4+ T cells from blood, cultured in vitro. For the CDR3, the DNA is TGCAGCGTTTCGGAGAGCTCCTATAATTCACCCCTCCACTTT. Its protein is CSVSESSYNSPLHF.